A selection of T cell receptor beta chains follows, all from one sample in a study of cytotoxic CD8 clonotypes in ibrutinib-treated CLL. Produced via immunoSEQ multiplex PCR; TCRdb's table is partial and in-frame only. The table lists 40,000 or so clones, over 60% of them singletons. This sample comprised PBMCs, obtained after 24 months of ibrutinib treatment. The receptors were gathered from a human donor with chronic lymphocytic leukemia. Both conserved end residues are part of each CDR3. The D gene is left open where the match is weak. Clone size is shown for a subset of rows, as once, few, many or a class of expanded clone.

D gene | clone size | J gene | V gene | CDR3 protein | CDR3 DNA
TRBD1 | . | TRBJ1-5 | TRBV2 | CASSLDRGNQPQHF | TGTGCCAGCAGTCTGGACAGGGGAAATCAGCCCCAGCATTTT
. | . | TRBJ2-7 | TRBV2 | CASWITYEQYF | TGTGCCAGCTGGATCACCTACGAGCAGTACTTC
. | few | TRBJ1-2 | TRBV9 | CASSVGEGGYGYTF | TGTGCCAGCAGCGTTGGGGAAGGGGGCTATGGCTACACCTTC
. | . | TRBJ2-7 | TRBV27 | CASSLSPGDAYEQYF | TGTGCCAGCAGTTTAAGCCCCGGGGACGCCTACGAGCAGTACTTC
. | . | TRBJ2-1 | TRBV30 | CAWIIGTGHNEQFF | TGTGCCTGGATTATAGGGACTGGTCACAATGAGCAGTTCTTC
. | . | TRBJ2-3 | TRBV14 | CASSQKWSFLDTQYF | TGTGCCAGCAGCCAAAAATGGTCTTTCCTAGATACGCAGTATTTT
TRBD1 | . | TRBJ2-3 | TRBV10-2 | CASGRRTGGPDTQYF | TGCGCCAGCGGGAGAAGGACAGGGGGCCCAGATACGCAGTATTTT
. | few | TRBJ2-3 | TRBV21-1 | CASSARLAAFTDTQYF | TGTGCCAGCAGCGCTCGACTAGCGGCGTTCACAGATACGCAGTATTTT
. | . | TRBJ1-1 | TRBV19 | CASSIGTGTEAFF | TGTGCCAGTAGTATAGGGACCGGCACTGAAGCTTTCTTT
TRBD2 | few | TRBJ2-3 | TRBV15 | CATSKASGFPTDTQYF | TGTGCCACCAGCAAGGCTAGCGGGTTTCCCACAGATACGCAGTATTTT
. | few | TRBJ2-1 | TRBV5-6 | CASSPGWDEQFF | TGTGCCAGCAGCCCGGGGTGGGATGAGCAGTTCTTC
TRBD2 | once | TRBJ2-7 | TRBV28 | CASSNGLVDEQYF | TGTGCCAGCAGTAATGGACTAGTTGACGAGCAGTACTTC
. | few | TRBJ2-3 | TRBV7-3 | CASSAPRGLGPDTQYF | TGTGCCAGCAGCGCGCCCAGGGGTTTGGGTCCGGATACGCAGTATTTT
. | . | TRBJ1-1 | TRBV7-9 | CASSQIPNGVNTEAFF | TGTGCCAGCAGCCAGATACCGAATGGGGTAAACACTGAAGCTTTCTTT
. | . | TRBJ2-1 | TRBV6-5 | CASRTSSSGYNEQFF | TGTGCCAGCAGAACTAGCAGCTCAGGTTACAATGAGCAGTTCTTC
. | few | TRBJ1-2 | TRBV2 | CASSEGVSYGYTF | TGTGCCAGCAGTGAGGGAGTGAGCTATGGCTACACCTTC
TRBD1 | . | TRBJ2-2 | TRBV9 | CASSGTGNTGELFF | TGTGCCAGCAGCGGGACAGGTAACACCGGGGAGCTGTTTTTT
. | . | TRBJ1-6 | TRBV19 | CASSMPSRSNSPLHF | TGTGCCAGTAGTATGCCATCCAGGTCAAATTCACCCCTCCACTTT
. | . | TRBJ1-1 | TRBV27 | CASSFHRALNTEAFF | TGTGCCAGCAGTTTCCACCGGGCCCTGAACACTGAAGCTTTCTTT
TRBD2 | . | TRBJ2-3 | TRBV5-1 | CASRLAGVPDTQYF | TGCGCCAGCCGTCTAGCGGGAGTTCCAGATACGCAGTATTTT
TRBD2 | . | TRBJ2-5 | TRBV9 | CASSAPPSSRGGQETQYF | TGTGCCAGCAGCGCCCCTCCCTCTTCACGGGGGGGCCAAGAGACCCAGTACTTC
. | few | TRBJ2-5 | TRBV19 | CASSPRGRETQYF | TGTGCCAGTAGTCCACGGGGGCGTGAGACCCAGTACTTC